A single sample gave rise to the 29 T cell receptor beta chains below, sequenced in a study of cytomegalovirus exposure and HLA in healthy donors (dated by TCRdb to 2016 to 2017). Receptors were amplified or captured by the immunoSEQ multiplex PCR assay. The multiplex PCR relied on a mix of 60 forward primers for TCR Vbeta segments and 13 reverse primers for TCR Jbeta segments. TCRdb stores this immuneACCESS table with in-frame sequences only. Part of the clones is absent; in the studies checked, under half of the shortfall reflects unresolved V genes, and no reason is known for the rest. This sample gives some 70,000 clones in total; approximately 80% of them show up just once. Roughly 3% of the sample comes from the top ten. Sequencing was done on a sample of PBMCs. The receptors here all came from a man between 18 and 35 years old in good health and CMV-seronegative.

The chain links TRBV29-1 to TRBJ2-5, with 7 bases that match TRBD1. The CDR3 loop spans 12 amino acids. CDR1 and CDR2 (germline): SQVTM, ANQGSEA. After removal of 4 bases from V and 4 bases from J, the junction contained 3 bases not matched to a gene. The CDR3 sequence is CSVGGQLETQYF. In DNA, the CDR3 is TGCAGCGTTGGGGGACAGCTAGAGACCCAGTACTTC.

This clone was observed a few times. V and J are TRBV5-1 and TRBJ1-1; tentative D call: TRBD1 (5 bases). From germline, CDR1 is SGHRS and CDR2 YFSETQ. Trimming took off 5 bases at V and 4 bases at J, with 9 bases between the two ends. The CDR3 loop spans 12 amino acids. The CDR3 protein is CASSNQGTEAFF. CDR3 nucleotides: TGCGCCAGCAGTAATCAGGGCACTGAAGCTTTCTTT.

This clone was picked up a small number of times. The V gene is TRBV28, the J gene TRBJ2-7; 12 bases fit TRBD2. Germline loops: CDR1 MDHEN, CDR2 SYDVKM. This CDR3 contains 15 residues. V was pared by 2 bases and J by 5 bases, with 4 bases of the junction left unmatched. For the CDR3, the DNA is TGTGCCAGCAGTTTAAAAAGGACTAGCGGGGACGAGCAGTACGTC. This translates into CASSLKRTSGDEQYV.

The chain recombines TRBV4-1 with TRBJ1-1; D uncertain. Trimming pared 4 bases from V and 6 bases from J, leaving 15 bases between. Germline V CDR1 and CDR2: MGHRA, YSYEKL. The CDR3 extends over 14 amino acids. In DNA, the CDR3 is TGCGCCAGCAGCCCTGTTCGGGTTTGGCCTGAAGCTTTCTTT. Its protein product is CASSPVRVWPEAFF.

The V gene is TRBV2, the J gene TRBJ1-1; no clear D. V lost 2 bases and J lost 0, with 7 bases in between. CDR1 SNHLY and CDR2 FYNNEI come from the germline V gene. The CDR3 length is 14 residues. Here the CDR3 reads CASSESYMNTEAFF. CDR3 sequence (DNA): TGTGCCAGCAGTGAAAGTTACATGAACACTGAAGCTTTCTTT.

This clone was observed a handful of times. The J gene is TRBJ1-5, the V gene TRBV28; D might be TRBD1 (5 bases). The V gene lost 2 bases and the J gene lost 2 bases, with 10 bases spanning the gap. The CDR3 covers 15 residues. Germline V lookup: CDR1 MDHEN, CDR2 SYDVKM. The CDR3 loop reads CASSLVRAGNQPQHF. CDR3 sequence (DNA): TGTGCCAGCAGTTTAGTCAGGGCGGGCAATCAGCCCCAGCATTTT.

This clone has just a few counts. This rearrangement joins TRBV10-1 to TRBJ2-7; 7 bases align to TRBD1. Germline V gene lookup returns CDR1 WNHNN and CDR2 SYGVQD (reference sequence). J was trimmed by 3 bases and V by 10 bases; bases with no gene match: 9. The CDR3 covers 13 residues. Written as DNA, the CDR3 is TGCGCCATGCTGCGGACAGGAGACTACGAGCAGTACTTC. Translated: CAMLRTGDYEQYF.

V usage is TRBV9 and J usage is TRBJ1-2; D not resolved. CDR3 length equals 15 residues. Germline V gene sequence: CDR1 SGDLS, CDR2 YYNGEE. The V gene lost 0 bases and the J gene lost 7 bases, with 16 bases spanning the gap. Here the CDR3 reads CASSVEGRGPSGYTF. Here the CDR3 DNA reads TGTGCCAGCAGCGTAGAGGGTCGGGGTCCAAGTGGCTACACCTTC. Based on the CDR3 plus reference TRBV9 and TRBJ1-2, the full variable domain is DSGVTQTPKHLITATGQRVTLRCSPRSGDLSVYWYQQSLDQGLQFLIQYYNGEERAKGNILERFSAQQFPDLHSELNLSSLELGDSALYFCASSVEGRGPSGYTFGSGTRLTVV.

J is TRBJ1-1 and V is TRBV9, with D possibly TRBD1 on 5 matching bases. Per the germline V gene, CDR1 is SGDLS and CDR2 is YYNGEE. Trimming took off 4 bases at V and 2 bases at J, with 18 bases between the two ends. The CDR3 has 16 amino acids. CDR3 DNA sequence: TGTGCCAGCAGCAAGTCGGCTGGGACTACCAACACTGAAGCTTTCTTT. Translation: CASSKSAGTTNTEAFF. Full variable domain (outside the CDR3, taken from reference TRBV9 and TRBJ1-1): DSGVTQTPKHLITATGQRVTLRCSPRSGDLSVYWYQQSLDQGLQFLIQYYNGEERAKGNILERFSAQQFPDLHSELNLSSLELGDSALYFCASSKSAGTTNTEAFFGQGTRLTVV.

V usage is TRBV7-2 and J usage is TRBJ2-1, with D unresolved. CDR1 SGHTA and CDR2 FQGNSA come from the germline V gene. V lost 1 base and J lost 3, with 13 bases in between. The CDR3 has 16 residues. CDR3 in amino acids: CASSLEVGFNYNEQFF. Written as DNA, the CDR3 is TGTGCCAGCAGCTTAGAAGTCGGGTTTAACTACAATGAGCAGTTCTTC.

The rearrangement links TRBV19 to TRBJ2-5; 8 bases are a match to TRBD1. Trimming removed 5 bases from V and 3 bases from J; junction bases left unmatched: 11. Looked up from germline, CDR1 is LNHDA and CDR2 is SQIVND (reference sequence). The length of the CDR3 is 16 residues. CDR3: CASSDWGQAAKETQYF. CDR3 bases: TGTGCCAGTAGTGATTGGGGACAGGCTGCCAAAGAGACCCAGTACTTC.

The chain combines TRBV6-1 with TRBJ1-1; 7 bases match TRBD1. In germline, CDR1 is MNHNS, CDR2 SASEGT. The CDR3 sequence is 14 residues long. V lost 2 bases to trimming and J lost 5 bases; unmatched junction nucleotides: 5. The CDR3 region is CASSERAGGTEAFF. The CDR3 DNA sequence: TGTGCCAGCAGTGAAAGGGCAGGGGGGACTGAAGCTTTCTTT.

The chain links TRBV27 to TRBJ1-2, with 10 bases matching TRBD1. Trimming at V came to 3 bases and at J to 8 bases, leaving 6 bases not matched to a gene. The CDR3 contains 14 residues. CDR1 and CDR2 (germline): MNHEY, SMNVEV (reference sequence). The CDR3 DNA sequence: TGTGCCAGCAGTTTGGGACAGGGGAAGTGGGGCTACACCTTC. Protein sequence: CASSLGQGKWGYTF.

This CDR3 is CSAAAVGGYEQYF. The CDR3 DNA sequence: TGCAGCGCCGCGGCCGTCGGGGGCTACGAGCAGTACTTC. V is TRBV29-1 and J is TRBJ2-7, with D perhaps TRBD2 (6 bases). Germline V gives CDR1 SQVTM, CDR2 ANQGSEA. Deletions cut 7 bases from V and 3 bases from J, with 16 bases between. The CDR3 loop spans 13 amino acids.

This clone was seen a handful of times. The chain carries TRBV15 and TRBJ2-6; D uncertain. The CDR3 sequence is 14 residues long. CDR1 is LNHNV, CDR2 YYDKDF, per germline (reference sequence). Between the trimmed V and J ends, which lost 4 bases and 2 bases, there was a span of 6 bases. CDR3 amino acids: CATSNYTGANVLTF. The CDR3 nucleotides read TGTGCCACCAGCAATTATACTGGGGCCAACGTCCTGACTTTC. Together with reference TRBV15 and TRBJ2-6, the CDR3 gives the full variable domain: DAMVIQNPRYQVTQFGKPVTLSCSQTLNHNVMYWYQQKSSQAPKLLFHYYDKDFNNEADTPDNFQSRRPNTSFCFLDIRSPGLGDTAMYLCATSNYTGANVLTFGAGSRLTVL.

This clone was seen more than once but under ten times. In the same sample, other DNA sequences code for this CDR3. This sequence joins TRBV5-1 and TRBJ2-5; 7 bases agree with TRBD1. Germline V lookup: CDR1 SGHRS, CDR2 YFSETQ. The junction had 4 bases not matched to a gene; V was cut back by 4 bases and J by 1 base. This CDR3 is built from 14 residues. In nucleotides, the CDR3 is TGCGCCAGCAGCCTAGGGACAGTCCAAGAGACCCAGTACTTC. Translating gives CASSLGTVQETQYF.

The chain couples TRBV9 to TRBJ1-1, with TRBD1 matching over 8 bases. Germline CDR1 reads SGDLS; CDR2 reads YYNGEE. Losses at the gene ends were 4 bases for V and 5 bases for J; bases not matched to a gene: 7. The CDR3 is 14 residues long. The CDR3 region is CASSIGQGRTEAFF. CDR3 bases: TGTGCCAGCAGCATTGGACAGGGAAGGACTGAAGCTTTCTTT.

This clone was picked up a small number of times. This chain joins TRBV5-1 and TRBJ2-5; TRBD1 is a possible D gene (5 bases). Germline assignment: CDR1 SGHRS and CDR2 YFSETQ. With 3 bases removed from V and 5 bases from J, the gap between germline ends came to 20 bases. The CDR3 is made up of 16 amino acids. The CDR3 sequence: CASSSRTGAQGETQYF. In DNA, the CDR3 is TGCGCCAGCAGCTCCCGTACAGGAGCCCAAGGGGAGACCCAGTACTTC.

DNA for the CDR3: TGTGCCAGCAGCGTAGAGACAGGGGGCACTGAAGCTTTCTTT. Its protein is CASSVETGGTEAFF. The V call is TRBV9, the J call TRBJ1-1; 9 bases are shared with TRBD1. V was pared by 0 bases and J by 4 bases, with 1 base of the junction left unmatched. Germline CDR1 and CDR2: SGDLS and YYNGEE. This CDR3 has 14 amino acids.

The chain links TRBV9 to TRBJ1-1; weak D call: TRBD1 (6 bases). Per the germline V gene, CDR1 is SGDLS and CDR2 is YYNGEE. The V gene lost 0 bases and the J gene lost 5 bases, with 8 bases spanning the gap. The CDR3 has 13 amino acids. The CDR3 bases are TGTGCCAGCAGCGTAGTACAGGGTACTGAAGCTTTCTTT. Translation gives CASSVVQGTEAFF.

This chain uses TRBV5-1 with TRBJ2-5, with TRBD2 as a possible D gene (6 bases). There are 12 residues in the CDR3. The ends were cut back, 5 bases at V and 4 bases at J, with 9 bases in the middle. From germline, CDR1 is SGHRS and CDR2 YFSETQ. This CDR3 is CASRRLGETQYF. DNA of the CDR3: TGCGCCAGCAGGCGACTAGGAGAGACCCAGTACTTC.

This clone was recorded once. The CDR3 DNA reads TGTGCCAGCAGCACAAGCGGGGGGGTCCAAGAGACCCAGTACTTC. Its translation: CASSTSGGVQETQYF. The chain carries TRBV9 and TRBJ2-5; 10 nucleotides agree with TRBD2. Germline V gives CDR1 SGDLS, CDR2 YYNGEE. This CDR3 comprises 15 residues. V lost 4 bases and J lost 1; bases outside the gene matches: 4.

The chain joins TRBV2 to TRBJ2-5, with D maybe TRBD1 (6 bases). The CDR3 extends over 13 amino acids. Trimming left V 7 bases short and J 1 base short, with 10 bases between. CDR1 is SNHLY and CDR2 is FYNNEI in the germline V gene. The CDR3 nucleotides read TGTGCCAGCAACCAGGGGATCCAAGAGACCCAGTACTTC. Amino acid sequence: CASNQGIQETQYF.

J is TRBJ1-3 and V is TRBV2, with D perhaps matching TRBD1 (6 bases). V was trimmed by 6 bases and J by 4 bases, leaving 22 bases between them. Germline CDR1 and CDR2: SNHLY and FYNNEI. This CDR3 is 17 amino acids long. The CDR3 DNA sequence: TGTGCCAGCAGCTCGATGGGGGGGGGCTACTCAGGAAACACCATATATTTT. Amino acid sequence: CASSSMGGGYSGNTIYF.

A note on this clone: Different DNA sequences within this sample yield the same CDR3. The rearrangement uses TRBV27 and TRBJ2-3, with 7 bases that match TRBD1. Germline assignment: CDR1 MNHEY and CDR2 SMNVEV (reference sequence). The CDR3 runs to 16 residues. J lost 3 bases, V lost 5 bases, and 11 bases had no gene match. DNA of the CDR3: TGTGCCAGCAGTACTCTGACAGGGCTCTCGACAGATACGCAGTATTTT. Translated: CASSTLTGLSTDTQYF.

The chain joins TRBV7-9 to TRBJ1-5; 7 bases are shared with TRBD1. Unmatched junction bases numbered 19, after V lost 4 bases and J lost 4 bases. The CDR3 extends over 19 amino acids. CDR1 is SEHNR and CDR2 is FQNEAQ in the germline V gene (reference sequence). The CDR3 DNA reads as TGTGCCAGCAGCTCATACAGGGGTTTATCGGACCAGAGGAATCAGCCCCAGCATTTT. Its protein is CASSSYRGLSDQRNQPQHF.

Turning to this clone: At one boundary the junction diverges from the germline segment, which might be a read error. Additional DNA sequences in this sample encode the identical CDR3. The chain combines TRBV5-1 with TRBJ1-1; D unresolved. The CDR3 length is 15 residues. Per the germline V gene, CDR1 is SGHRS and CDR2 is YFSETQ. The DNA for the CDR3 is TGCGCCAGCAGCTTAGAGCCCCTCCCGAGGGAAGAAGCCTTCTTT. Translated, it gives CASSLEPLPREEAFF.

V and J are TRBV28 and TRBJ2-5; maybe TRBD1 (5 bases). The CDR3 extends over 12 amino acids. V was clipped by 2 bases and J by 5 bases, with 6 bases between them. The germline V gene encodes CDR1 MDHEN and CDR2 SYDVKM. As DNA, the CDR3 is TGTGCCAGCAGTTTAGCAGGGGAGACCCAGTACTTC. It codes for CASSLAGETQYF.

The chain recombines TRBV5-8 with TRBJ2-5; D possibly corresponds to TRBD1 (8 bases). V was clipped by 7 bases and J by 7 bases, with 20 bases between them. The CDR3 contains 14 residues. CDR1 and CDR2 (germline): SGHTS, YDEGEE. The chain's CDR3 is CASDPGGWEGTQYF. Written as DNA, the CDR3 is TGTGCCAGCGACCCAGGGGGCTGGGAGGGGACCCAGTACTTC.